The T cell receptor (beta chain) described here comes from a study of blood T cells in healthy people across ages. A J-beta primer mix and a sample-barcoded 5' primer were used in a second PCR of roughly 7 to 12 cycles. A 12-random-nucleotide template-switch adaptor tagged each cDNA molecule. MiXCR, run by TCRdb on the 5' RACE reads, gives a single entry per CDR3 protein. The data show 700,000 or so distinct CDR3 sequences, about 24% seen once. Germline CDR1 SGHRS, CDR2 YFSETQ. V lost 0 bases, J lost 8 bases, and 8 bases lay in between. This CDR3 is 13 amino acids long. Study-level points and caveats: Across the age range, TCR beta diversity per million T cells fell in a roughly linear way.

This clonotype was detected many times. Its antigen is not identified. The clonotype comes from a man aged 70-80 years in good health. The sequencing sample was made of blood. The chain carries TRBV5-1 and TRBJ1-4, with D possibly matching TRBD1 (6 bases). The CDR3 DNA sequence: TGCGCCAGCAGCTTGGGACAGGTGGAAAAACTGTTTTTT. Encoded protein: CASSLGQVEKLFF.